This T cell receptor (beta chain) was identified in a study of cytomegalovirus exposure and HLA in healthy donors. Findings and caveats of the study: Later on, an analysis found that several of the most significant clusters appeared to be linked to common viral pathogens, which included parvovirus B19.

The length of the CDR3 is 13 residues. V lost 0 bases, J lost 13 bases, and 4 bases stayed unmatched. CDR1 is MNHEY and CDR2 is SVGAGI in the germline V gene. At sampling all donors were nominally healthy, likely with unrecorded immune exposures. PCR used 60 Vbeta primers and 13 Jbeta primers. Original processing methods: Later work found approximately 87 million unique TCR beta chains, with about 10 million shared. TCRdb's copy holds only in-frame clones and misses some; the assay was immunoSEQ multiplex PCR. V, J and clone size derive from that table, while D and trimming were established from the DNA sequence. The table records roughly 200,000 clones, 8.5% to 10% of them present only once. This clone was recorded a few times. Its antigen is not known.

Sequencing was carried out using PBMCs. This sequence joins TRBV6-5 and TRBJ2-1, with TRBD2 identical over 9 bases. The TCR comes from a woman aged 25-40 years in good health and CMV-seropositive. The CDR3 region has the DNA TGTGCCAGCAGTTACTCGAAAGGGACTAGCCAGTTCTTC. As protein: CASSYSKGTSQFF.